This entry features one T cell receptor (beta chain) sequence. Its antigen is still unknown. The CDR3 covers 16 residues. Germline CDR1 and CDR2: SEHNR and FQNEAQ (reference sequence). Trimming cost V 0 bases and J 0 bases, with 11 bases left between them. This sample stems from a study of OX40 agonist ivuxolimab in advanced cancers. Overall study findings and caveats: The study observed clonal expansion of CD4+ and CD8+ blood T cells by week 6 at 0.1 to 3.0 mg/kg.

The data were produced by immunoSEQ multiplex PCR, yet TCRdb's version contains in-frame clones alone and is incomplete. This table has tens of thousands of clones, over 80% appearing once. This chain links TRBV7-9 with TRBJ2-5; the D gene is possibly TRBD2 (6 bases). This clonotype was obtained from an adult with an advanced solid tumor such as melanoma, head and neck, liver or kidney cancer. The sample here was CD4+ or CD8+ T cells sorted from blood, taken in a trial of the OX40 agonist ivuxolimab. As DNA, the CDR3 is TGTGCCAGCAGCTTAGCACGGGGGTCAAACCAAGAGACCCAGTACTTC. Its translation: CASSLARGSNQETQYF.